This T cell receptor beta chain was found in a study of blood T cell repertoires in COVID-19. The wider study: The United States, Italy and Spain supplied acute and convalescent COVID-19 samples.

Libraries were prepared by immunoSEQ multiplex PCR; TCRdb keeps only in-frame clonotypes and omits some of them. This sample carries roughly 150,000 clones, under 90% of them seen once, and the ten largest clones take approximately 3%. Trimming shortened V by 0 bases and J by 2 bases, and 11 bases separated the two germline ends. The CDR3 contains 15 residues. Germline CDR1 reads SGHNT; CDR2 reads YYREEE (reference sequence). This clonotype originated in a woman aged 55-70 years who had recovered from COVID-19. The V and J genes are TRBV5-4 and TRBJ1-2; a weak D match, TRBD1 (5 bases). Sequenced sample: PBMCs or T cells enriched from blood (not recorded which). The CDR3 region has the DNA TGTGCCAGCAGCTTGGCCGACAGAGCAAACTATGGCTACACCTTC. Translating gives CASSLADRANYGYTF.